Listed below are T cell receptor beta chains from one sample, sequenced in a study of identical twins. TCRdb reanalysed the 5' RACE reads using MiXCR and keeps one entry per CDR3 protein. The data hold 400,000 to 600,000 distinct CDR3 sequences, with under 25% observed a single time. The same sample was also used in a study of yellow fever vaccine responses in identical twins.

The specimen sequenced was CD4+ T cells sorted from blood. These receptors were taken from a woman aged 18-29 years in good health. Each CDR3 is given with its conserved first and last residue.

cdr3_length | j_call | v_call | cdr3_aa
12 | TRBJ2-1 | TRBV4-1 | CASSQAGTSQFF
13 | TRBJ2-5 | TRBV20-1 | CSARPSKRETQYF
15 | TRBJ2-7 | TRBV18 | CASSPTPGSVYEQYF
15 | TRBJ1-6 | TRBV24-1 | CATSDGTVDNSPLHF
15 | TRBJ2-7 | TRBV20-1 | CSAPWSTGQNYEQYF
17 | TRBJ1-6 | TRBV2 | CASSVRQSRSYNSPLHF
15 | TRBJ1-4 | TRBV27 | CASSPGDATNEKLFF
15 | TRBJ2-5 | TRBV20-1 | CSARDGTSSQETQYF
17 | TRBJ1-1 | TRBV7-3 | CASSLIAGGSMNTEAFF
16 | TRBJ2-2 | TRBV5-1 | CASSPTSGGSTGELFF
15 | TRBJ2-2 | TRBV4-1 | CASSLPGIGSGELFF
16 | TRBJ2-2 | TRBV12-3/TRBV12-4 | CASSLWGQGNTGELFF
14 | TRBJ2-1 | TRBV6-5 | CASSSARRGNEQFF
16 | TRBJ1-2 | TRBV5-1 | CASSLDGRDTGYGYTF
17 | TRBJ2-1 | TRBV12-3/TRBV12-4 | CASRTGGGGIASDEQFF
13 | TRBJ2-1 | TRBV12-3/TRBV12-4 | CASSLETGREQFF
16 | TRBJ2-1 | TRBV27 | CASSPEGAGTYNKQFF
14 | TRBJ2-7 | TRBV6-5 | CASSFRGESYEQYF
16 | TRBJ2-5 | TRBV3-1 | CASSQFRLSRGETQYF
17 | TRBJ2-7 | TRBV18 | CASSPLLSGGGSYEQYF
14 | TRBJ2-7 | TRBV7-9 | CASNQGSYSYEQYF
13 | TRBJ2-1 | TRBV20-1 | CSASTSSYNEQFF